This TCR beta chain is drawn from a study of blood T cell repertoires in COVID-19. Across the study: Sources were T cells, B-cell-depleted T cells, or PBMCs; the material itself was cDNA or gDNA.

Germline CDR1 is MNHEY and CDR2 is SVGEGT. The V end was cut by 0 bases, the J end by 7 bases, with 10 bases between. This CDR3 comprises 14 residues. Original processing methods: The authors estimated nucleated cell counts from reference gene primer amplification. Repertoires were generated with immunoSEQ multiplex PCR, while TCRdb's copy carries only in-frame clones and drops some. From that table come the V and J calls and clone size; the DNA was used to work out D and trimming. The data hold fewer than 250,000 clones, with 88% observed a single time. The V gene is TRBV6-2 or TRBV6-3, the J gene TRBJ1-5, with D unresolved. This TCR was recovered from a man aged 65 to 85 with acute or convalescent COVID-19. The sample consisted of peripheral blood. The CDR3 DNA is TGTGCCAGCAGTTACTCGAGTACCGGGCAGCCCCAGCATTTT. Translation: CASSYSSTGQPQHF.